This T cell receptor beta chain emerged from a study of beta chain features in type 1 diabetes. Study-level points and caveats: Patients with Type 1 diabetes showed moderately but significantly shorter TCRB CDR3s in all four CD4+ subsets. Reduced insertions and increased deletions marked VDJ junctions in type 1 diabetes patients. Within the patient group, naive, central memory and Treg TCRB repertoires appeared more similar to each other than within healthy donors.

The V end was cut by 7 bases, the J end by 6 bases, with 16 bases between. This CDR3 region has 15 residues. CDR1 MNHNS and CDR2 SASEGT come from the germline V gene. With respect to this clone: The antigen remains undetermined.

What was sequenced were expressed TCRB transcripts, since all of the isolated RNA had been reverse transcribed. The average read count of naive, central memory and regulatory T cell samples was several million. Repertoires were generated with immunoSEQ multiplex PCR, while TCRdb's copy carries only in-frame clones and drops some. The data hold roughly 180,000 clones, with 6.5% to 9.5% observed a single time. The TCR was taken from a woman aged 40 to 50 with type 1 diabetes. The rearrangement joins TRBV6-1 to TRBJ1-6; D remains ambiguous. Sample: central memory CD4+ T cells from blood. The CDR3 is CASIFHPEGNSPLHF. CDR3 coding DNA: TGTGCCAGCATCTTCCACCCGGAGGGTAATTCACCCCTCCACTTT.